The rows below give T cell receptor beta chains drawn from one sample of a study of T cells after posttransplantation cyclophosphamide. Assay: immunoSEQ multiplex PCR; the TCRdb copy retains only in-frame clones and omits some. The table records 25,000 to 40,000 clones, roughly 90% of them present only once. Sequenced input: naive CD4+ T cells sorted from blood. The receptors derive from a man aged 25-45 years in good health and a related stem cell transplant donor. Each CDR3 is given with its conserved first and last residue. A D gene is named only where the DNA matches it firmly. The size field is filled for only some rows; it gives once, few, many or a size class.

D gene	V gene	J gene	clone size	CDR3 DNA	CDR3 protein
-	TRBV5-1	TRBJ2-6	-	TGCGCCAGCAGCCGAAAGACAGGAGATGACTCTGGGGCCAACGTCCTGACTTTC	CASSRKTGDDSGANVLTF
-	TRBV28	TRBJ1-2	-	TGTGCCAGCCTAAATAACTATGGCTACACCTTC	CASLNNYGYTF
-	TRBV7-9	TRBJ1-5	-	TGTGCCACGGCCCAAGGTGGGAGACAGCCCCAGCATTTT	CATAQGGRQPQHF
-	TRBV7-8	TRBJ1-6	-	TGTGCCAGCAGCTTAGCGGGGAGGATGGGCTCCGGAGCCCTCCACTTT	CASSLAGRMGSGALHF
-	TRBV18	TRBJ1-3	-	TGTGCCAGCTCACCATTGGGGGCTGACCTCGGAAACACCATATATTTT	CASSPLGADLGNTIYF
-	TRBV6-5	TRBJ2-7	once	TGTGCCAGCCGCGTGGTGAAGGGGGCCTACGAGCAGTACTTC	CASRVVKGAYEQYF
TRBD1	TRBV5-4	TRBJ1-6	-	TGTGCCAGCAGCTCAGGTGGACAGGGGGCCTCACCCCTCCACTTT	CASSSGGQGASPLHF
-	TRBV7-9	TRBJ2-5	-	TGTGCCAGCAGCTCCAGTGGGGGGGGGCAGTGGGAGACCCAGTACTTC	CASSSSGGGQWETQYF
-	TRBV27	TRBJ2-2	few	TGTGCCAGCGCTTCGACAGGTTTCACCGGGGAGCTGTTTTTT	CASASTGFTGELFF
-	TRBV4-1	TRBJ2-7	-	TGCGCCAGCAGCCAAGGCCAGGGGAGCTCCTACGAGCAGTACTTC	CASSQGQGSSYEQYF
TRBD1	TRBV9	TRBJ2-7	-	TGTGCCAGCACCCCTGAAGGGACAGGTCCTTCCTACGAGCAGTACTTC	CASTPEGTGPSYEQYF
-	TRBV10-2	TRBJ2-3	-	TGCGCCAGCAGTGAGGCCGGTAGCACAGATACGCAGTATTTT	CASSEAGSTDTQYF
-	TRBV2	TRBJ2-2	-	TGTGCCAGCAGCCGACTGGACACCGGGGAGCTGTTTTTT	CASSRLDTGELFF
-	TRBV4-3	TRBJ2-1	once	TGCGCCAGCAGCCAAGATACAGGGAAACAGAAGCAGTTCTTC	CASSQDTGKQKQFF
-	TRBV5-6	TRBJ2-5	-	TGTGCCAGCAGCTCGCAAGAGACCCAGTACTTC	CASSSQETQYF
TRBD2	TRBV12-5	TRBJ2-1	-	TGTGCTAGTGGTTTGGTAACTAGCGGGGAGCAGTTCTTC	CASGLVTSGEQFF
-	TRBV7-8	TRBJ2-3	-	TGTGCCAGCAGTTTCCAGCGGGGCACAGATACGCAGTATTTT	CASSFQRGTDTQYF
-	TRBV6-6	TRBJ1-3	-	TGTGCCAGCAGTCCGTCCCCCCGCACCATATATTTT	CASSPSPRTIYF
TRBD2	TRBV27	TRBJ2-6	-	TGTGCCAGCAGTGACGGGGGGGGCTCTGGGGCCAACGTCCTGACTTTC	CASSDGGGSGANVLTF
-	TRBV5-1	TRBJ2-5	-	TGCGCCAGCAGCTTGAGGTGGGGGGGCTGGGAGACCCAGTACTTC	CASSLRWGGWETQYF
-	TRBV27	TRBJ2-6	once	TGTGCCAGCAGTGGGCCCGGGGCCAACGTCCTGACTTTC	CASSGPGANVLTF
TRBD1	TRBV5-6	TRBJ1-6	-	TGTGCCAGCAGCTTCAGACAGGGGGCTGATAATTCACCCCTCCACTTT	CASSFRQGADNSPLHF
TRBD1	TRBV7-6	TRBJ1-1	-	TGTGCCAGCAGACGGGACAGCCTGAACACTGAAGCTTTCTTT	CASRRDSLNTEAFF
TRBD1	TRBV9	TRBJ1-1	-	TGTGCCAGCAGCGAGACAGGGAGGAACACTGAAGCTTTCTTT	CASSETGRNTEAFF
-	TRBV15	TRBJ2-6	-	TGTGCCACCAGCAGAGCAGGGGTTTCTGGGGCCAACGTCCTGACTTTC	CATSRAGVSGANVLTF
TRBD2	TRBV2	TRBJ2-4	-	TGTGCCAGCAGCCCGAGGACCAGCGGGGGGGCCAGGGTCAAAAACATTCAGTACTTC	CASSPRTSGGARVKNIQYF
TRBD1	TRBV15	TRBJ2-1	-	TGTGCCACCAGCGGGGATGACAGGGGGCCCTACAATGAGCAGTTCTTC	CATSGDDRGPYNEQFF
-	TRBV5-1	TRBJ1-1	-	TGCGCCAGCAGCTTGGAGGGAGTCGGTGAAGCTTTCTTT	CASSLEGVGEAFF
-	TRBV19	TRBJ1-6	-	TGTGCCAGTAGTATTGGTGTGAGGACAACGAGCTCCTATAATTCACCCCTCCACTTT	CASSIGVRTTSSYNSPLHF
-	TRBV7-3	TRBJ2-2	-	TGTGCCAGCAGCCCGAGCAGGGGTTTGAACACCGGGGAGCTGTTTTTT	CASSPSRGLNTGELFF
-	TRBV6-6	TRBJ1-4	-	TGTGCCAGCAGTTACTCGGCAGGGGTGATGGAAAAACTGTTTTTT	CASSYSAGVMEKLFF
TRBD1	TRBV5-1	TRBJ2-5	-	TGCGCCAGCAGCTTGGCAGGGGGCAGGGAGACCCAGTACTTC	CASSLAGGRETQYF
TRBD1	TRBV6-5	TRBJ2-7	once	TGTGCCAGCAGTTCCGGGACAGATTACTACGAGCAGTACTTC	CASSSGTDYYEQYF
-	TRBV4-3	TRBJ1-1	once	TGCGCCAGCAGACTGCGGGGGGCTCACACTGAAGCTTTCTTT	CASRLRGAHTEAFF
-	TRBV2	TRBJ2-2	-	TGTGCCAGCAGTGCACCCTCGGGGTTTGGGGGGACCGGGGAGCTGTTTTTT	CASSAPSGFGGTGELFF
TRBD2	TRBV7-3	TRBJ2-3	-	TGTGCCAGCAGCTTATCAGCGGGGGGGCCGGATACGCAGTATTTT	CASSLSAGGPDTQYF
TRBD1	TRBV5-1	TRBJ2-1	-	TGCGCCAGCGGCAAGGCGGGACAGGCCGATGGTGAGCAGTTCTTC	CASGKAGQADGEQFF
TRBD1	TRBV6-1	TRBJ1-1	-	TGTGCCAGCAGTGACGTTCATAGGGGGCGGGTGAACACTGAAGCTTTCTTT	CASSDVHRGRVNTEAFF
TRBD1	TRBV7-8	TRBJ1-5	-	TGTGCCAGCAGCTTCCTCACAGGGGTAATCGCGCCTCAGCCCCAGCATTTT	CASSFLTGVIAPQPQHF
-	TRBV29-1	TRBJ1-4	-	TGCAGCGTTGACGGGACAAATGAAAAACTGTTTTTT	CSVDGTNEKLFF
-	TRBV5-1	TRBJ1-4	-	TGCGCCAGCAGCTTGGATTCTTCTAATGAAAAACTGTTTTTT	CASSLDSSNEKLFF
TRBD1	TRBV5-1	TRBJ2-3	-	TGCGCCAGCAGTACCGGACAGGGAGGCGCAGATACGCAGTATTTT	CASSTGQGGADTQYF
TRBD1	TRBV19	TRBJ1-3	-	TGTGCCAGTAGACAGGGGCCCTCTGGAAACACCATATATTTT	CASRQGPSGNTIYF
-	TRBV7-3	TRBJ1-2	-	TGTGCCAGCAGCTTAAAGGCAGGGCTTGGCTACACCTTC	CASSLKAGLGYTF
-	TRBV27	TRBJ2-7	-	TGTGCCAGCAGCCCGCGCCCGACTTACGAGCAGTACTTC	CASSPRPTYEQYF
-	TRBV16	TRBJ1-6	-	TGTGCCAGCAGCCAATCGCGATTTAATTCACCCCTCCACTTT	CASSQSRFNSPLHF
TRBD1	TRBV7-2	TRBJ2-7	-	TGTGCCAGCAGCGCCGACCGGACAGGGATCTTGGACGAGCAGTACTTC	CASSADRTGILDEQYF